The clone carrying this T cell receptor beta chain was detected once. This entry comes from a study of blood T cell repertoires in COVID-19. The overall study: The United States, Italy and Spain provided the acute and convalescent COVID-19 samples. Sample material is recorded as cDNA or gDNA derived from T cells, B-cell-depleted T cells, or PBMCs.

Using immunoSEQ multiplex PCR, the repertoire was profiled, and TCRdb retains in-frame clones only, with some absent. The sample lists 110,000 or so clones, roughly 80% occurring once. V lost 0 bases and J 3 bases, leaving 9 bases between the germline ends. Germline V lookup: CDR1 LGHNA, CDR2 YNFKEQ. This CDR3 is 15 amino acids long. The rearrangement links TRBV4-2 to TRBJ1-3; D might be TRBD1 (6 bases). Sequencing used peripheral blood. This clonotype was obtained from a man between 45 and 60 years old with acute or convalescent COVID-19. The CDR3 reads CASSQDGRGGNTIYF. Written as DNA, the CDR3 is TGTGCCAGCAGCCAAGATGGCAGGGGTGGAAACACCATATATTTT.